These T cell receptor beta chains were read from a single sample in a study of blood T cell repertoires in COVID-19. The assay was immunoSEQ multiplex PCR, and TCRdb's table has in-frame clones only and misses some. The table records roughly 260,000 clones, 82% of them present only once. The source material was peripheral blood. The receptors originated from a woman aged 70-85 years with acute or convalescent COVID-19. Each CDR3 is given with its conserved first and last residue. Fields, in order: V gene, CDR3 protein.

V gene: TRBV7-2
CDR3 protein: CASSRGQGVREQFF

V gene: TRBV6-5
CDR3 protein: CASTTSGGADTQYF

V gene: TRBV28
CDR3 protein: CASSTGQGNGQPQHF

V gene: TRBV7-2
CDR3 protein: CASSLAATASGNTIYF

V gene: TRBV5-4
CDR3 protein: CASSLERRDLYGYTF

V gene: TRBV10-3
CDR3 protein: CAISETPGVEGSQNQPQHF

V gene: TRBV14
CDR3 protein: CASSTTGGIGYTF

V gene: TRBV2
CDR3 protein: CARAGDQPQHF

V gene: TRBV18
CDR3 protein: CASSLPTGGELFF

V gene: TRBV7-2
CDR3 protein: CASSLTGASNQPQHF

V gene: TRBV6-5
CDR3 protein: CASSYSTGGDYGYTF

V gene: TRBV19
CDR3 protein: CASSRGQSGGYTF

V gene: TRBV5-6
CDR3 protein: CASSPGDSGNTIYF

V gene: TRBV6-2/TRBV6-3
CDR3 protein: CASSYSIAVSYGYTF

V gene: TRBV5-1
CDR3 protein: CASSLWGRDTEAFF

V gene: TRBV3-1/TRBV3-2
CDR3 protein: CASSQRTGPQHF

V gene: TRBV2
CDR3 protein: CASSQGVDTQYF

V gene: TRBV19
CDR3 protein: CASGDSSSYEQYF

V gene: TRBV19
CDR3 protein: CASGGQEYNSPLHF

V gene: TRBV14
CDR3 protein: CASSPGLMNTEAFF

V gene: TRBV7-7
CDR3 protein: CASSTGRRLAGERDEQFF

V gene: TRBV19
CDR3 protein: CASSIPPGQGGNQPQHF